These 20 T cell receptor beta chains came from one sample sequenced in a study of cytomegalovirus exposure and HLA in healthy donors. The PCR employed 60 Vbeta primers together with 13 Jbeta primers. The assay was immunoSEQ multiplex PCR, and TCRdb's table has in-frame clones only and misses some. The table records some 140,000 clones, 60% to 80% of them present only once. The sequencing input was PBMCs. The receptor source for this set is a man between 18 and 29 years old in good health and CMV-seronegative.

The count of this clone is one. The chain couples TRBV7-9 to TRBJ1-2; D remains unclear. V dropped 5 bases and J dropped 2 bases, with 9 bases sitting between them. CDR3 length: 13 amino acids. Per the germline V gene, CDR1 is SEHNR and CDR2 is FQNEAQ (reference sequence). In DNA form, the CDR3 reads TGTGCCAGCAGCCCAACGCGCAACTATGGCTACACCTTC. Translation gives CASSPTRNYGYTF. The full variable domain, in which reference TRBV7-9 and TRBJ1-2 provide the parts outside the CDR3, is DTGVSQNPRHKITKRGQNVTFRCDPISEHNRLYWYRQTLGQGPEFLTYFQNEAQLEKSRLLSDRFSAERPKGSFSTLEIQRTEQGDSAMYLCASSPTRNYGYTFGSGTRLTVV.

This clone has just a few counts. The gene calls are TRBV9 and TRBJ2-3; possible D gene TRBD1, 5 bases. There are 13 residues in the CDR3. V shed 3 bases and J shed 3 bases, with 8 bases lying between them. Germline CDR1 reads SGDLS; CDR2 reads YYNGEE. The CDR3 is CASSARQTDTQYF. The CDR3 coding sequence is TGTGCCAGCAGCGCCCGACAGACAGATACGCAGTATTTT.

This chain joins TRBV5-4 and TRBJ1-2; D perhaps matches TRBD1 (6 bases). The CDR3 totals 13 residues. The germline gives CDR1 SGHNT, CDR2 YYREEE (reference sequence). Trimming shortened V by 3 bases and J by 4 bases, and 10 bases separated the two germline ends. This CDR3 is CASSSRGIYGYTF. In DNA form, the CDR3 reads TGTGCCAGCAGCTCGAGGGGGATCTATGGCTACACCTTC.

The DNA of the CDR3 is TGTGCCAGCACCCAGTTCACGTACGCTTTCTTT. Translation: CASTQFTYAFF. The chain is built from TRBV7-2 and TRBJ1-1; D is unresolved. Germline V gene sequence: CDR1 SGHTA, CDR2 FQGNSA. The CDR3 has 11 residues. V lost 7 bases and J 11 bases, leaving 14 bases between the germline ends.

The chain recombines TRBV9 with TRBJ1-3, with D tentatively TRBD1 (6 bases). Per the germline V gene, CDR1 is SGDLS and CDR2 is YYNGEE. The CDR3 sequence is 14 residues long. V lost 3 bases, J lost 2 bases, and 9 bases lay in between. For the CDR3, the DNA is TGTGCCAGCAGCGCAAGGGGGACTGGAAACACCATATATTTT. As protein: CASSARGTGNTIYF.

The chain joins TRBV13 to TRBJ1-2; D is perhaps TRBD1 (6 bases). Trimming removed 5 bases from V and 5 bases from J, with 15 bases in between. CDR3 size: 14 residues. CDR1 and CDR2 (germline): PRHDT, FYEKMQ (reference sequence). This CDR3 is CASSHRGGEYGYTF. CDR3 bases: TGTGCCAGCAGCCACCGAGGGGGGGAGTATGGCTACACCTTC.

The chain recombines TRBV6-1 with TRBJ1-2, with D possibly TRBD1 on 6 matching bases. V lost 5 bases and J 3 bases, leaving 16 bases between the germline ends. Per germline, CDR1 MNHNS and CDR2 SASEGT. The CDR3 loop spans 15 amino acids. The CDR3 coding sequence is TGTGCCAGCAGTATCGCAGGGGAATCACACTATGGCTACACCTTC. It codes for CASSIAGESHYGYTF.

The chain links TRBV5-6 to TRBJ1-2; 8 bases match TRBD1. V shed 4 bases and J 5 bases; nucleotides not matched to a gene: 7. CDR1 is SGHDT, CDR2 YYEEEE, per germline. The CDR3 contains 14 residues. CDR3 region: CASSSRGRMYGYTF. CDR3 DNA: TGTGCCAGCAGCAGCAGGGGGCGAATGTATGGCTACACCTTC. The variable domain in full, completed from reference TRBV5-6 and TRBJ1-2, reads DAGVTQSPTHLIKTRGQQVTLRCSPKSGHDTVSWYQQALGQGPQFIFQYYEEEERQRGNFPDRFSGHQFPNYSSELNVNALLLGDSALYLCASSSRGRMYGYTFGSGTRLTVV.

The rearrangement joins TRBV18 to TRBJ2-2; the D is unclear. Germline values: CDR1 KGHSH, CDR2 LQKENI. Trimming removed 3 bases from V and 7 bases from J, with 6 bases in between. CDR3 length: 12 residues. The CDR3 spells CASSPIHGELFF. The CDR3 DNA reads as TGTGCCAGCTCACCTATACACGGGGAGCTGTTTTTT. The complete variable domain, with remaining parts taken from reference TRBV18 and TRBJ2-2, reads NAGVMQNPRHLVRRRGQEARLRCSPMKGHSHVYWYRQLPEEGLKFMVYLQKENIIDESGMPKERFSAEFPKEGPSILRIQQVVRGDSAAYFCASSPIHGELFFGEGSRLTVL.

The V gene is TRBV9, the J gene TRBJ1-6, with 7 bases that match TRBD1. V shed 4 bases and J 6 bases; nucleotides not matched to a gene: 4. CDR1 SGDLS and CDR2 YYNGEE come from the germline V gene. The CDR3 loop spans 14 amino acids. The CDR3 loop is CASSIRDSNSPLHF. The DNA of the CDR3 is TGTGCCAGCAGCATCCGGGACAGTAATTCACCCCTCCACTTT.

V usage is TRBV6-5 and J usage is TRBJ1-1; D not certain. Germline CDR1 and CDR2: MNHEY and SVGAGI. The length of the CDR3 is 15 residues. The ends were cut back, 9 bases at V and 4 bases at J, with 21 bases in the middle. This CDR3 is CASQKGRTRVTEAFF. DNA of the CDR3: TGTGCCAGTCAGAAGGGCCGGACTCGGGTCACTGAAGCTTTCTTT.

Here the CDR3 DNA reads TGTGCCAGCTCACCGATCCTCGACAGGCTTAGCACAGATACGCAGTATTTT. Residues: CASSPILDRLSTDTQYF. The chain links TRBV18 to TRBJ2-3, with D perhaps matching TRBD1 (6 bases). Germline loops: CDR1 KGHSH, CDR2 LQKENI. This CDR3 has 17 residues. V shed 3 bases and J shed 0 bases, with 16 bases lying between them.

This sequence joins TRBV7-9 and TRBJ2-7, with 7 nucleotides matching TRBD1. Losses at the gene ends were 7 bases for V and 2 bases for J; bases not matched to a gene: 8. Germline lookup yields CDR1 SEHNR and CDR2 FQNEAQ (reference sequence). The CDR3 sequence is 14 residues long. The CDR3 loop is CASTRGTGAYEQYF. The CDR3 DNA follows: TGTGCCAGCACCCGCGGTACAGGGGCCTACGAGCAGTACTTC. The whole variable domain, filled in from reference TRBV7-9 and TRBJ2-7, reads DTGVSQNPRHKITKRGQNVTFRCDPISEHNRLYWYRQTLGQGPEFLTYFQNEAQLEKSRLLSDRFSAERPKGSFSTLEIQRTEQGDSAMYLCASTRGTGAYEQYFGPGTRLTVT.

The gene calls are TRBV7-3 and TRBJ2-3; D may be TRBD2 (6 bases). The V and J ends lost 0 bases and 5 bases respectively, with 12 bases between them. The CDR3 is 15 residues long. Germline V gene lookup returns CDR1 SGHTA and CDR2 FQGTGA. CDR3 sequence (DNA): TGTGCCAGCAGCTTAACCGCAGGGAGGATAGATACGCAGTATTTT. Translation: CASSLTAGRIDTQYF. The full variable domain, completed using reference TRBV7-3 and TRBJ2-3, is GAGVSQTPSNKVTEKGKYVELRCDPISGHTALYWYRQSLGQGPEFLIYFQGTGAADDSGLPNDRFFAVRPEGSVSTLKIQRTERGDSAVYLCASSLTAGRIDTQYFGPGTRLTVL.

The genes are TRBV5-6 and TRBJ2-5, with D unclear. The J call may not be correct, given that the DNA end is closer to TRBJ2-7. The germline gives CDR1 SGHDT, CDR2 YYEEEE. CDR3 length: 14 amino acids. The CDR3 coding sequence is TGTGCCAGCAGCTTGTTGATAAGACTCTACGAGCAGTACTTC. Protein product: CASSLLIRLYEQYF.

V is TRBV5-5 and J is TRBJ2-3; 10 bases map to TRBD2. Germline trimming cut 4 bases from V and 4 bases from J; bases unmatched to any gene: 6. This CDR3 is 15 amino acids long. Germline V CDR1 and CDR2: SGHKS, YYEKEE (reference sequence). The CDR3 reads CASSPPSGGADTQYF. DNA for the CDR3: TGTGCCAGCAGCCCCCCTAGCGGGGGTGCAGATACGCAGTATTTT.

The chain employs TRBV9 and TRBJ2-3, with D perhaps TRBD1 (5 bases). The germline CDR1 and CDR2 sequences are SGDLS and YYNGEE. V lost 0 bases to trimming and J lost 2 bases, with 10 bases between them. CDR3 size: 15 residues. CDR3 nucleotide sequence: TGTGCCAGCAGCGTAGTAGGGGCGAACACAGATACGCAGTATTTT. Its translation: CASSVVGANTDTQYF.

The chain couples TRBV5-1 to TRBJ2-5, with D possibly being TRBD1 (6 bases). This CDR3 contains 15 residues. V dropped 0 bases and J dropped 2 bases, with 11 bases sitting between them. CDR1 is SGHRS and CDR2 is YFSETQ in the germline V gene. The CDR3 protein is CASSLDGTSQETQYF. CDR3 in DNA: TGCGCCAGCAGCTTGGATGGGACAAGTCAAGAGACCCAGTACTTC.

The CDR3, as DNA: TGTGCCAGCAGCTTAACAGGCAGGGGCGGATCACCCCTCCACTTT. Protein product: CASSLTGRGGSPLHF. This chain links TRBV7-3 with TRBJ1-6; TRBD1 might be the D (6 bases). The V end lost 0 bases, the J end lost 10 bases, and 13 bases lay between the germline ends. CDR1 SGHTA and CDR2 FQGTGA come from the germline V gene. The CDR3 runs to 15 residues.

The gene calls are TRBV7-2 and TRBJ1-5; no firm D call. CDR1 and CDR2 from the germline V gene are SGHTA and FQGNSA. The CDR3 length is 15 residues. V was cut by 6 bases and J by 3 bases, with 15 bases left in between. The CDR3 DNA reads TGTGCCAGCAGTTTACAGTCCAGAACCAATCAGCCCCAGCATTTT. This codes for CASSLQSRTNQPQHF.